The 9 T cell receptor beta chains in this list originate from one sample, sequenced in a study of shared clonotypes between healthy human individuals. The assay was immunoSEQ multiplex PCR, and TCRdb's table has in-frame clones only and misses some. Here the sample spans 2,500,000 or so clones, roughly 92% being singletons. The sample taken for sequencing was naive CD4+ T cells from PBMCs. Subset given: CD45RA+ positively selected. The origin of the receptors is a man aged 18 to 29 in good health. Some clones in this sample may be carry-over from other donors' samples.

J is TRBJ2-2 and V is TRBV5-1; no firm D call. Deletions cut 2 bases from V and 9 bases from J, with 14 bases between. Germline V gene data show CDR1 as SGHRS and CDR2 as YFSETQ. The CDR3 consists of 14 residues. The CDR3 DNA follows: TGCGCCAGCAGCTTCAGTCCTCCGGAGCGGGAGCTGTTTTTT. Its protein is CASSFSPPERELFF.

This chain uses TRBV4-2 with TRBJ2-7; a possible D gene is TRBD2 (6 bases). V was clipped by 2 bases and J by 2 bases, with 16 bases between them. CDR1 LGHNA and CDR2 YNFKEQ come from the germline V gene. CDR3 size: 16 residues. The CDR3 reads CASSQNLGTLTYEQYF. Here the CDR3 DNA reads TGTGCCAGCAGCCAAAACCTGGGGACTTTGACCTACGAGCAGTACTTC.

The genes are TRBV19 and TRBJ2-1, with 9 nucleotides matching TRBD2. Germline-derived CDR1 and CDR2 are LNHDA and SQIVND (reference sequence). The CDR3 runs 16 residues. With 8 bases clipped from V and 6 bases from J, the junction kept 14 bases outside the gene matches. CDR3 in amino acids: CASGGEREARINEQFF. CDR3 bases: TGTGCCAGTGGGGGGGAGCGGGAGGCCCGCATCAATGAGCAGTTCTTC. The full variable domain, completed using reference TRBV19 and TRBJ2-1, is DGGITQSPKYLFRKEGQNVTLSCEQNLNHDAMYWYRQDPGQGLRLIYYSQIVNDFQKGDIAEGYSVSREKKESFPLTVTSAQKNPTAFYLCASGGEREARINEQFFGPGTRLTVL.

This chain joins TRBV21-1 and TRBJ2-3. TRBV21-1 is deemed a pseudogene. The CDR3 extends over 16 amino acids. CDR3 DNA sequence: TGTGCCAGCAGCAAAGCCTGGGATCGGGTGACAGATACGCAGTATTTT. Translating gives CASSKAWDRVTDTQYF.

The chain employs TRBV10-3 and TRBJ2-3; 8 nucleotides agree with TRBD2. Germline lookup yields CDR1 ENHRY and CDR2 SYGVKD. Trimming cost V 6 bases and J 8 bases; bases outside gene matches: 10. This CDR3 contains 14 residues. CDR3 residues: CAISPTSEAGTQYF. The CDR3 DNA follows: TGTGCCATCAGCCCGACTAGCGAGGCCGGTACGCAGTATTTT.

This chain links TRBV20-1 with TRBJ2-7, with D maybe TRBD1 (6 bases). There are 10 residues in the CDR3. Germline CDR1 is DFQATT and CDR2 is SNEGSKA (reference sequence). The ends were cut back, 1 base at V and 9 bases at J, with 7 bases in the middle. CDR3 loop: CSARGGGQYF. The CDR3 region has the DNA TGCAGTGCTAGAGGAGGGGGGCAGTACTTC.

The V call is TRBV2, the J call TRBJ1-2; 9 nucleotides align to TRBD1. The CDR3 spans 14 residues. Per germline, CDR1 SNHLY and CDR2 FYNNEI. V lost 7 bases, J lost 2 bases, and 5 bases stayed unmatched. The CDR3 DNA reads TGTGCCAGCACAACCGGGACAGGGAACTATGGCTACACCTTC. Protein sequence: CASTTGTGNYGYTF.

The rearrangement uses TRBV4-2 and TRBJ2-7, with 10 bases matching TRBD2. J lost 2 bases, V lost 2 bases, and 9 bases had no gene match. Germline V gives CDR1 LGHNA, CDR2 YNFKEQ. This CDR3 spans 17 amino acids. CDR3 nucleotide sequence: TGTGCCAGCAGCCAAACCACCGGGACTAGCGACACCTACGAGCAGTACTTC. This codes for CASSQTTGTSDTYEQYF.

V gene TRBV6-4 combines with J gene TRBJ2-2; D is perhaps TRBD1 (5 bases). This CDR3 comprises 16 residues. Per germline, CDR1 MRHNA and CDR2 SNTAGT. Trimming left V 0 bases short and J 2 bases short, with 10 bases between. The chain's CDR3 is CASSDSERGNTGELFF. In DNA, the CDR3 is TGTGCCAGCAGTGACTCGGAAAGGGGAAACACCGGGGAGCTGTTTTTT.